In this sample, the clone carrying this T cell receptor beta chain turned up a few times. The antigen remains undetermined. Method: immunoSEQ multiplex PCR; TCRdb's copy keeps in-frame clones and lacks some. The sample has over 55,000 clones; over 80% are singletons. This sample was included in a study of OX40 agonist ivuxolimab in advanced cancers. Looking at the study overall: At doses from 0.01 to 10 mg/kg, patients were given intravenous ivuxolimab every 2 weeks. It was permissible to have had prior anti-PD-1, anti-PD-L1 or anti-CTLA-4 therapy, and around 40% had some. Aged about 23 to 90 with a mean of about 63 years, they were under 85% male.

Study findings and constraints: Clonal expansion by week 6 occurred in CD4+ and CD8+ blood T cells (at 0.1 to 3.0 mg/kg).

The V end lost 4 bases, the J end lost 6 bases, and 10 bases lay between the germline ends. The germline V gene encodes CDR1 MNHNS and CDR2 SASEGT. The CDR3 has 13 amino acids. This sequence joins TRBV6-1 and TRBJ1-5; D call uncertain. The TCR comes from an adult with an advanced solid tumor such as melanoma, head and neck, liver or kidney cancer. The source was CD4+ or CD8+ T cells sorted from blood, collected in a trial of the OX40 agonist ivuxolimab. The CDR3 DNA is TGTGCCAGCAGTGTCGCCTCTGGTCAGCCCCAGCATTTT. As protein: CASSVASGQPQHF.